This T cell receptor beta chain was recorded in a study of shared clonotypes between healthy human individuals. The data were produced by immunoSEQ multiplex PCR, yet TCRdb's version contains in-frame clones alone and is incomplete. The data hold around 2.5 million clones, with roughly 93% observed a single time. This CDR3 region has 17 residues. The germline gives CDR1 SGDLS, CDR2 YYNGEE. The ends were cut back, 0 bases at V and 2 bases at J, with 14 bases in the middle. The sample comprised naive CD4+ T cells from PBMCs. Subset reported: CD45RA+ positively selected. This clonotype originated in a man aged 18 to 30 in good health. Some clones in this sample may be carry-over from other donors' samples. The chain links TRBV9 to TRBJ2-2; the D gene is possibly TRBD2 (5 bases). CDR3 nucleotide sequence: TGTGCCAGCAGCGTAGGGTCTTTGGGAGCTAACACCGGGGAGCTGTTTTTT. Its protein product is CASSVGSLGANTGELFF.